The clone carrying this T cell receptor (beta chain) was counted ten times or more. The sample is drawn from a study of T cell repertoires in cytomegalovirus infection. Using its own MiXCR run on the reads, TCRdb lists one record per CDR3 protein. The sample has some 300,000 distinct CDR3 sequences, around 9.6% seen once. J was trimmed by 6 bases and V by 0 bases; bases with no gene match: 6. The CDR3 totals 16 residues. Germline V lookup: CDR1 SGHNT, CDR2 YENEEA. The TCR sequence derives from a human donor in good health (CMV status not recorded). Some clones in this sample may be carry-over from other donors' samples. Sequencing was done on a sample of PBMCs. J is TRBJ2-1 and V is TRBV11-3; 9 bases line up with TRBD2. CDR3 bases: TGTGCCAGCAGCTTAGAAGGCGGGGGGGGCCGCAATGAGCAGTTCTTC. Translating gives CASSLEGGGGRNEQFF. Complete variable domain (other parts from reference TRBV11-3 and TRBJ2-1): EAGVVQSPRYKIIEKKQPVAFWCNPISGHNTLYWYLQNLGQGPELLIRYENEEAVDDSQLPKDRFSAERLKGVDSTLKIQPAELGDSAVYLCASSLEGGGGRNEQFFGPGTRLTVL.